What follows are 8 T cell receptor beta chains derived from one specimen sequenced in a study of T cells in Graves' hyperthyroidism and ophthalmopathy. The source material, RNA transcripts, was used to amplify TCR beta CDR3 regions. HTBI primers were used for first-round RT-PCR of the TCR CDR3. TCRdb used MiXCR to reprocess the multiplex PCR reads, holding one entry per CDR3 protein. The table includes hundreds of thousands of distinct CDR3 sequences, 15% to 20% detected once. The sample consisted of blood. The receptors shown here come from a woman aged 30 to 39 with Graves' hyperthyroidism.

This clonotype was seen more than once but under ten times. This chain connects TRBV19 to TRBJ2-7, with TRBD2 matching over 9 bases. V lost 3 bases, J lost 5 bases, and 20 bases stayed unmatched. Germline lookup yields CDR1 LNHDA and CDR2 SQIVND (reference sequence). The CDR3 contains 19 residues. Here the CDR3 DNA reads TGTGCCAGTAGTATGAGAGGATCGGCGGGAGGGCCGCGTTGGCACGAGCAGTACTTC. Amino acids: CASSMRGSAGGPRWHEQYF.

The rearrangement links TRBV28 to TRBJ1-4; a possible D gene is TRBD1 (5 bases). The CDR3 is made up of 12 amino acids. CDR1 is MDHEN, CDR2 SYDVKM, per germline. Trimming removed 7 bases from V and 8 bases from J, with 11 bases in between. The CDR3 is CASTAAGEKLFF. CDR3 sequence (DNA): TGTGCCAGCACCGCTGCAGGGGAAAAACTGTTTTTT.

Concerning this clonotype: At one end the junction does not follow the germline gene, possibly because of a read error. The rearrangement uses TRBV13 and TRBJ2-3; D gene unclear. This CDR3 region has 15 residues. Germline V gives CDR1 PRHDT, CDR2 FYEKMQ (reference sequence). CDR3: CASSPRERSTDTRYF. The CDR3 coding sequence is TGTGCCAGCAGCCCCCGCGAACGTAGCACAGATACGCGGTATTTT.

The rearrangement joins TRBV7-8 to TRBJ1-1; D may be TRBD1 (6 bases). The CDR3 sequence is 15 residues long. V gave up 1 base and J gave up 3 bases, with 12 bases separating them. Germline V gene sequence: CDR1 SGHVS, CDR2 FQNEAQ. Here the CDR3 reads CASSLGWGADTEAFF. DNA of the CDR3: TGTGCCAGCAGCTTAGGTTGGGGGGCTGACACTGAAGCTTTCTTT.

This clonotype was found a few times. This sequence joins TRBV7-8 and TRBJ2-1, with D possibly being TRBD1 or TRBD2 (5 bases each). Between the trimmed V and J ends, which lost 5 bases and 8 bases, there was a span of 19 bases. The CDR3 runs to 15 residues. CDR1 SGHVS and CDR2 FQNEAQ come from the germline V gene. CDR3 bases: TGTGCCAGCAGCCCGGGACCGGCGGGCAGGGATGAGCAGTTCTTC. This gives the protein CASSPGPAGRDEQFF.

As DNA, the CDR3 is TGTGCCAGCAGCATTAACACAGGGGGGGGAACCGGGGAGCTGTTTTTT. As protein: CASSINTGGGTGELFF. The chain uses TRBV7-9 and TRBJ2-2; perhaps TRBD1 as D (8 bases). This CDR3 comprises 16 residues. Trimming took off 5 bases at V and 5 bases at J, with 18 bases between the two ends. Looked up from germline, CDR1 is SEHNR and CDR2 is FQNEAQ (reference sequence).

The genes are TRBV7-8 and TRBJ1-2, with 10 bases aligning to TRBD1. CDR1 SGHVS and CDR2 FQNEAQ come from the germline V gene. J gave up 7 bases and V 5 bases, and 13 bases lay outside the gene matches. The CDR3 totals 16 residues. CDR3 bases: TGTGCCAGCAGCGCTCGTCCCGGGACAGGGGTGGGTGGCTACACCTTC. Encoded protein: CASSARPGTGVGGYTF.

This clonotype was observed many times. The V and J genes are TRBV20-1 and TRBJ2-7; 8 positions match TRBD2. The CDR3 has 12 amino acids. CDR1 is DFQATT, CDR2 SNEGSKA, per germline (reference sequence). With V trimmed by 4 bases and J by 4 bases, 3 bases remained unmatched. CDR3 region: CSATLAAYEQYF. In DNA form, the CDR3 reads TGCAGTGCTACACTAGCGGCGTACGAGCAGTACTTC.